A single sample gave rise to the 14 T cell receptor beta chains below, sequenced in a study of CD8+ T cells in alopecia areata. Extracted from the samples, RNA was reverse transcribed into cDNA to serve as the sequencing template. TCRdb's table, derived via immunoSEQ multiplex PCR, lists solely in-frame clones and lacks some. The profile shows 110,000 to 150,000 clones, 40% to 55% of them singletons. The specimen comprised CD4+ T cells sorted from blood, sampled at week 0. These receptors all come from a human donor with alopecia areata.

The V and J genes are TRBV15 and TRBJ2-5; 11 bases agree with TRBD2. The CDR3 length is 16 residues. V lost 0 bases to trimming and J lost 5 bases; unmatched junction nucleotides: 5. CDR1 and CDR2 (germline): LNHNV, YYDKDF (reference sequence). CDR3 bases: TGTGCCACCAGCAGAGATAAGGCTAGCGGGAGGGAGACCCAGTACTTC. Translated: CATSRDKASGRETQYF.

The V and J genes are TRBV29-1 and TRBJ2-5, with D perhaps TRBD1 or TRBD2 (7 bases each). V lost 5 bases and J 3 bases, leaving 16 bases between the germline ends. CDR1 and CDR2 (germline): SQVTM, ANQGSEA. The CDR3 contains 14 residues. CDR3 DNA sequence: TGCAGCGTTTACAGGGGAGGGGTGGAAGAGACCCAGTACTTC. Its protein product is CSVYRGGVEETQYF.

The genes are TRBV19 and TRBJ2-1; 9 nucleotides align to TRBD1. The CDR3 loop spans 15 amino acids. Looked up from germline, CDR1 is LNHDA and CDR2 is SQIVND (reference sequence). V was pared by 1 base and J by 8 bases, with 6 bases of the junction left unmatched. The CDR3 sequence is CASSIGQGDIDEQFF. CDR3 nucleotides: TGTGCCAGTAGTATAGGACAGGGGGATATCGATGAGCAGTTCTTC.

This sequence joins TRBV28 and TRBJ2-1, with 8 bases aligning to TRBD1. The CDR3 covers 11 residues. After removal of 6 bases from V and 8 bases from J, the junction contained 0 bases not matched to a gene. Germline assignment: CDR1 MDHEN and CDR2 SYDVKM. The CDR3 sequence: CASRTGDEQFF. CDR3 in DNA: TGTGCCAGCAGGACAGGGGATGAGCAGTTCTTC.

The chain uses TRBV6-5 and TRBJ1-2, with D possibly being TRBD1 (5 bases). Per the germline V gene, CDR1 is MNHEY and CDR2 is SVGAGI. Trimming removed 7 bases at V and 8 bases at J, with 20 bases between. The CDR3 has 14 residues. CDR3 sequence reads: CASTQDGTARGYTF. The CDR3, as DNA: TGTGCCAGCACCCAGGACGGGACCGCGAGAGGCTACACCTTC.

This clone was recorded a few times. This chain links TRBV2 with TRBJ2-5, with a weak D call TRBD2 (6 bases). V was clipped by 4 bases and J by 8 bases, with 14 bases between them. This CDR3 is built from 13 residues. Germline V gene data show CDR1 as SNHLY and CDR2 as FYNNEI. DNA for the CDR3: TGTGCCAGCAGTGCCGGGACTGACAGTACCCAGTACTTC. As protein: CASSAGTDSTQYF.

This clone was counted a few times. The gene calls are TRBV29-1 and TRBJ2-7; D not certain. The V gene's germline CDR1 is SQVTM and CDR2 ANQGSEA. With 3 bases removed from V and 1 base from J, the gap between germline ends came to 7 bases. This CDR3 comprises 12 residues. The CDR3 loop reads CSVDGRSYEQYF. For the CDR3, the DNA is TGCAGCGTTGACGGCCGGTCCTACGAGCAGTACTTC.

This clone was detected a few times. CDR3 DNA: TGCAGCGTATCCGGGACAGGGGCTAGGCAGCCCCAGCATTTT. Translated: CSVSGTGARQPQHF. This rearrangement joins TRBV29-1 to TRBJ1-5, with 10 bases fitting TRBD1. The CDR3 covers 14 residues. With 6 bases clipped from V and 7 bases from J, the junction kept 9 bases outside the gene matches. Germline V gives CDR1 SQVTM, CDR2 ANQGSEA.

This clone has more than one count but fewer than ten. The chain employs TRBV14 and TRBJ2-7; D is undetermined. Germline V gene data show CDR1 as SGHDN and CDR2 as FVKESK. V lost 4 bases and J lost 4, with 14 bases in between. The CDR3 totals 14 residues. The CDR3 nucleotides read TGTGCCAGCAGCCCCCCGGCTCCCTCATACGAGCAGTACTTC. Its translation is CASSPPAPSYEQYF.

V usage is TRBV6-5 and J usage is TRBJ1-1; no clear D gene. The CDR3 runs 13 residues. Germline V gives CDR1 MNHEY, CDR2 SVGAGI. Deletions cut 2 bases from V and 1 base from J, with 5 bases between. CDR3 sequence reads: CASSYGQNTEAFF. The DNA for the CDR3 is TGTGCCAGCAGTTACGGGCAGAACACTGAAGCTTTCTTT.

This chain joins TRBV25-1 and TRBJ2-3; 9 bases fit TRBD2. Germline V gives CDR1 MGHDK, CDR2 SYGVNS. J gave up 3 bases and V 3 bases, and 1 base lay outside the gene matches. The CDR3 spans 14 residues. The CDR3 region has the DNA TGTGCCAGCAGTGATACTAGCGGGACAGATACGCAGTATTTT. It yields the protein CASSDTSGTDTQYF.

This clone showed up just a few times. The same CDR3 is also encoded by other DNA sequences in this sample. The chain has TRBV2 and TRBJ1-4, with no clear D. The CDR3 length is 13 residues. Looked up from germline, CDR1 is SNHLY and CDR2 is FYNNEI. Trimming left V 6 bases short and J 3 bases short, with 8 bases between. The CDR3 sequence: CASRTGPNEKLFF. The DNA for the CDR3 is TGTGCCAGCAGGACGGGCCCTAATGAAAAACTGTTTTTT.

The chain links TRBV7-8 to TRBJ2-1; no definite D call. V lost 5 bases, J lost 4 bases, and 6 bases lay in between. This CDR3 is 12 amino acids long. Germline assignment: CDR1 SGHVS and CDR2 FQNEAQ. CDR3 in DNA: TGTGCCAGCAGCCCACTTTACAATGAGCAGTTCTTC. It codes for CASSPLYNEQFF. The full variable domain, completed using reference TRBV7-8 and TRBJ2-1, is GAGVSQSPRYKVAKRGQDVALRCDPISGHVSLFWYQQALGQGPEFLTYFQNEAQLDKSGLPSDRFFAERPEGSVSTLKIQRTQQEDSAVYLCASSPLYNEQFFGPGTRLTVL.

V is TRBV7-6 and J is TRBJ1-1; 8 bases align to TRBD1. Per the germline V gene, CDR1 is SGHVS and CDR2 is FNYEAQ. CDR3 length: 14 amino acids. The V gene end was trimmed by 1 base and the J gene end by 4 bases; junction bases not matched to a gene: 2. CDR3 amino acids: CASSLEDRGTEAFF. CDR3 coding DNA: TGTGCCAGCAGCTTAGAAGACAGGGGCACTGAAGCTTTCTTT.